The 25 T cell receptor beta chains reported below all come from one sample, sequenced in a study of shared clonotypes between healthy human individuals. The assay was immunoSEQ multiplex PCR, and TCRdb's table has in-frame clones only and misses some. The sample carries around 2,000,000 clones, about 94% recorded once. Terminally differentiated effector memory CD45RA+ cells were excluded from the naive CD8 cells, which were CD45RO-negative and positively selected for CCR7. What was sequenced was naive CD8+ T cells sorted from blood. The receptors come from a man aged 18 to 29 in good health.

CDR3 in DNA: TGTGCCTGGACGAGCTCCTACAATGAGCAGTTCTTC. As protein: CAWTSSYNEQFF. V gene TRBV30 combines with J gene TRBJ2-1; D is uncertain. The CDR3 is made up of 12 amino acids. Germline CDR1 reads GTSNPN; CDR2 reads SVGIG (reference sequence). Trimming removed 4 bases from V and 0 bases from J, with 4 bases in between.

As regards this clone: The same CDR3 is also encoded by other DNA sequences in this sample. The chain has TRBV27 and TRBJ1-2; D remains ambiguous. This CDR3 comprises 14 residues. Germline V gene sequence: CDR1 MNHEY, CDR2 SMNVEV (reference sequence). V was clipped by 3 bases and J by 2 bases, with 10 bases between them. Written as DNA, the CDR3 is TGTGCCAGCAGTTTTACGGGTGCAAACTATGGCTACACCTTC. This gives the protein CASSFTGANYGYTF.

The chain links TRBV6-6 to TRBJ2-7, with D uncertain. The CDR3 runs to 13 residues. V was trimmed by 2 bases and J by 1 base, leaving 6 bases between them. From germline, CDR1 is MNHNY and CDR2 SVGAGI (reference sequence). Written as DNA, the CDR3 is TGTGCCAGCAGTTACGCCTTATCCTACGAGCAGTACTTC. This sequence encodes CASSYALSYEQYF.

The genes are TRBV30 and TRBJ2-5, with 7 nucleotides matching TRBD1. Germline assignment: CDR1 GTSNPN and CDR2 SVGIG (reference sequence). CDR3 length: 13 amino acids. The V gene end was trimmed by 3 bases and the J gene end by 4 bases; junction bases not matched to a gene: 5. The CDR3 DNA is TGTGCCTGGAGCCTGGGACAGCGAGAGACCCAGTACTTC. Translation gives CAWSLGQRETQYF.

The chain combines TRBV7-9 with TRBJ2-7; 8 bases match TRBD1. The CDR3 extends over 14 amino acids. CDR1 SEHNR and CDR2 FQNEAQ come from the germline V gene (reference sequence). V lost 5 bases and J lost 2; bases outside the gene matches: 5. The CDR3 reads CASSRRTGTYEQYF. The CDR3 nucleotides read TGTGCCAGCAGCCGACGGACAGGGACCTACGAGCAGTACTTC.

The V call is TRBV9, the J call TRBJ2-3; D is possibly TRBD2 (6 bases). The CDR3 extends over 15 amino acids. Germline V gene lookup returns CDR1 SGDLS and CDR2 YYNGEE. Trimming took off 0 bases at V and 5 bases at J, with 13 bases between the two ends. The CDR3 DNA is TGTGCCAGCAGCGTAGGGGTAGCGGACGGAGATACGCAGTATTTT. Translation: CASSVGVADGDTQYF.

Worth noting for this clone: Other DNA sequences in the sample encode the same CDR3. V gene TRBV5-4 combines with J gene TRBJ1-1; D is unresolved. The CDR3 is 11 amino acids. Germline assignment: CDR1 SGHNT and CDR2 YYREEE (reference sequence). Deletions cut 2 bases from V and 6 bases from J, with 5 bases between. The CDR3 spells CASSFGSEAFF. CDR3 DNA: TGTGCCAGCAGCTTTGGATCTGAAGCTTTCTTT.

V gene TRBV2 combines with J gene TRBJ2-3, with 7 nucleotides matching TRBD2. V lost 3 bases to trimming and J lost 5 bases; unmatched junction nucleotides: 5. The CDR3 contains 14 residues. Looked up from germline, CDR1 is SNHLY and CDR2 is FYNNEI. The CDR3: CASSDGLGVDTQYF. The DNA of the CDR3 is TGTGCCAGCAGTGATGGACTAGGAGTAGATACGCAGTATTTT.

The table lists this clone with a count of one. This chain links TRBV2 with TRBJ2-5, with D possibly being TRBD1 (7 bases). Germline lookup yields CDR1 SNHLY and CDR2 FYNNEI. V was cut by 8 bases and J by 1 base, with 11 bases left in between. The length of the CDR3 is 13 residues. The CDR3, as DNA: TGTGCCAGCGGAGGGACAGTCCAAGAGACCCAGTACTTC. Amino acids: CASGGTVQETQYF.

The CDR3 loop reads CASSEYGAGGELFF. The CDR3 DNA reads TGTGCCAGCAGTGAATATGGGGCGGGCGGGGAGCTGTTTTTT. The rearrangement uses TRBV6-1 and TRBJ2-2; the D gene could be TRBD1 or TRBD2 (5 bases each). Germline V CDR1 and CDR2: MNHNS, SASEGT. V was pared by 2 bases and J by 7 bases, with 11 bases between. CDR3 length: 14 residues.

This clone appeared a single time. The rearrangement links TRBV6-5 to TRBJ2-1; D is ambiguous. This CDR3 contains 16 residues. Germline V gene sequence: CDR1 MNHEY, CDR2 SVGAGI. Between the trimmed V and J ends, which lost 0 bases and 0 bases, there was a span of 9 bases. CDR3 nucleotide sequence: TGTGCCAGCAGTTACTCCCCGGATTCCTCCTACAATGAGCAGTTCTTC. It codes for CASSYSPDSSYNEQFF.

The chain carries TRBV15 and TRBJ2-2; no clear D. The length of the CDR3 is 18 residues. With 0 bases removed from V and 0 bases from J, the gap between germline ends came to 14 bases. Germline values: CDR1 LNHNV, CDR2 YYDKDF (reference sequence). For the CDR3, the DNA is TGTGCCACCAGCAGAGATAGACCCAAGTCCACGAACACCGGGGAGCTGTTTTTT. Amino acid sequence: CATSRDRPKSTNTGELFF.

The chain carries TRBV27 and TRBJ2-2; D remains unclear. CDR1 is MNHEY, CDR2 SMNVEV, per germline (reference sequence). The CDR3 is 13 amino acids. V was trimmed by 7 bases and J by 5 bases, leaving 11 bases between them. This chain's CDR3 is CASMVVETGELFF. CDR3 nucleotides: TGTGCCAGCATGGTAGTGGAGACCGGGGAGCTGTTTTTT.

This clone was counted only a few times. The chain has TRBV2 and TRBJ1-5, with no clear D. Trimming left V 4 bases short and J 3 bases short, with 13 bases between. The CDR3 sequence is 15 residues long. CDR1 SNHLY and CDR2 FYNNEI come from the germline V gene. In nucleotides, the CDR3 is TGTGCCAGCAGTGCTCTGGACGGGCTCAATCAGCCCCAGCATTTT. Protein product: CASSALDGLNQPQHF. The whole variable domain, filled in from reference TRBV2 and TRBJ1-5, reads EPEVTQTPSHQVTQMGQEVILRCVPISNHLYFYWYRQILGQKVEFLVSFYNNEISEKSEIFDDQFSVERPDGSNFTLKIRSTKLEDSAMYFCASSALDGLNQPQHFGDGTRLSIL.

The chain joins TRBV7-9 to TRBJ1-6; D gene uncertain. Germline CDR1 is SEHNR and CDR2 is FQNEAQ (reference sequence). With 2 bases removed from V and 0 bases from J, the gap between germline ends came to 5 bases. The CDR3 covers 15 residues. The CDR3 nucleotides read TGTGCCAGCAGCTTACCCAGCTCCTATAATTCACCCCTCCACTTT. Translation gives CASSLPSSYNSPLHF.

The chain joins TRBV11-2 to TRBJ2-2; D not resolved. This CDR3 has 12 amino acids. The germline V gene has CDR1 SGHAT and CDR2 FQNNGV. Trimming removed 2 bases at V and 6 bases at J, with 4 bases between. The CDR3 loop is CASSLSSGELFF. The CDR3 DNA sequence: TGTGCCAGCAGCTTATCGTCCGGGGAGCTGTTTTTT.

The chain employs TRBV5-1 and TRBJ2-2; the D is unclear. V was shortened by 1 base and J by 5 bases, with 15 bases between the two germline ends. This CDR3 is 16 amino acids long. Germline V lookup: CDR1 SGHRS, CDR2 YFSETQ. CDR3 loop: CASSLIPADPTGELFF. The CDR3 DNA follows: TGCGCCAGCAGCTTGATTCCGGCGGATCCAACCGGGGAGCTGTTTTTT. Drawing the rest from reference TRBV5-1 and TRBJ2-2, the complete variable domain is KAGVTQTPRYLIKTRGQQVTLSCSPISGHRSVSWYQQTPGQGLQFLFEYFSETQRNKGNFPGRFSGRQFSNSRSEMNVSTLELGDSALYLCASSLIPADPTGELFFGEGSRLTVL.

The chain links TRBV4-1 to TRBJ1-1; D remains ambiguous. Trimming removed 0 bases at V and 0 bases at J, with 17 bases between. Per the germline V gene, CDR1 is MGHRA and CDR2 is YSYEKL. The CDR3 covers 18 residues. CDR3 coding DNA: TGCGCCAGCAGCCAAGATCCGGAGCGGATGCGCATGAACACTGAAGCTTTCTTT. This codes for CASSQDPERMRMNTEAFF.

The CDR3: CASSLVGSGYEQYF. Written as DNA, the CDR3 is TGTGCCAGCAGCTTAGTTGGGTCGGGCTACGAGCAGTACTTC. The chain is built from TRBV7-2 and TRBJ2-7, with unresolved D. V lost 1 base, J lost 3 bases, and 10 bases lay in between. The length of the CDR3 is 14 residues. Germline V gives CDR1 SGHTA, CDR2 FQGNSA.

The V gene is TRBV9, the J gene TRBJ1-6, with D unclear. This CDR3 has 15 amino acids. CDR1 and CDR2 from the germline V gene are SGDLS and YYNGEE. The V and J ends lost 0 bases and 8 bases respectively, with 12 bases between them. This CDR3 reads CASSVARETYSPLHF. The CDR3 coding sequence is TGTGCCAGCAGCGTAGCCCGAGAGACCTATTCACCCCTCCACTTT. Full variable domain (outside the CDR3, taken from reference TRBV9 and TRBJ1-6): DSGVTQTPKHLITATGQRVTLRCSPRSGDLSVYWYQQSLDQGLQFLIQYYNGEERAKGNILERFSAQQFPDLHSELNLSSLELGDSALYFCASSVARETYSPLHFGNGTRLTVT.

The chain combines TRBV7-9 with TRBJ2-3, with 9 bases fitting TRBD2. Losses at the gene ends were 5 bases for V and 9 bases for J; bases not matched to a gene: 15. This CDR3 has 16 residues. CDR1 and CDR2 from the germline V gene are SEHNR and FQNEAQ (reference sequence). Here the CDR3 DNA reads TGTGCCAGCAGCCCCGTAGGAGCGGGAGGACGTGGGACGCAGTATTTT. It yields the protein CASSPVGAGGRGTQYF.

The chain couples TRBV13 to TRBJ2-3; tentatively, D is TRBD1 or TRBD2 (5 bases each). Germline CDR1 PRHDT, CDR2 FYEKMQ (reference sequence). The V end lost 5 bases, the J end lost 2 bases, and 8 bases lay between the germline ends. This CDR3 spans 13 amino acids. The CDR3 sequence: CASSGDVTDTQYF. For the CDR3, the DNA is TGTGCCAGCAGCGGGGACGTCACAGATACGCAGTATTTT.

As concerns this clone: Other DNA sequences within the sample encode an identical CDR3. The chain recombines TRBV7-9 with TRBJ1-5, with D maybe TRBD1 (5 bases). The length of the CDR3 is 14 residues. Germline loops: CDR1 SEHNR, CDR2 FQNEAQ (reference sequence). Trimming cost V 1 base and J 4 bases, with 8 bases left between them. CDR3 in DNA: TGTGCCAGCAGCTTAGGTGAGGGGAATCAGCCCCAGCATTTT. This sequence encodes CASSLGEGNQPQHF.

This chain links TRBV5-6 with TRBJ2-2, with a tentative D call TRBD1 (6 bases). Trimming cost V 3 bases and J 6 bases, with 12 bases left between them. The CDR3 is made up of 14 amino acids. The germline V gene encodes CDR1 SGHDT and CDR2 YYEEEE. Here the CDR3 DNA reads TGTGCCAGCAGCTGGGGGCAGGGTGCCGGGGAGCTGTTTTTT. Amino acids: CASSWGQGAGELFF. The complete variable domain, with remaining parts taken from reference TRBV5-6 and TRBJ2-2, reads DAGVTQSPTHLIKTRGQQVTLRCSPKSGHDTVSWYQQALGQGPQFIFQYYEEEERQRGNFPDRFSGHQFPNYSSELNVNALLLGDSALYLCASSWGQGAGELFFGEGSRLTVL.

This chain joins TRBV7-8 and TRBJ1-4, with D unresolved. In germline, CDR1 is SGHVS, CDR2 FQNEAQ. V gave up 1 base and J gave up 5 bases, with 8 bases separating them. The CDR3 is 14 amino acids. CDR3 loop: CASSLEASNEKLFF. The CDR3 DNA sequence: TGTGCCAGCAGCTTAGAGGCTTCAAATGAAAAACTGTTTTTT.